The 21 T cell receptor beta chains reported below all come from one sample, sequenced in a study of T cells expressing NK-cell markers. TCRdb reanalyzed the 5' RACE reads, giving one entry per CDR3 protein sequence and no DNA. The repertoire shows a few hundred thousand distinct CDR3 sequences; the top ten hold 4% to 6.5%. Sequenced sample: blood T cells: a sorted CD56 or NKG2C T cell subset, CD4+ or CD8+ T cells, or bulk PBMC T cells (not recorded which). All receptors derive from a man aged 18 to 69 in good health.

The chain employs TRBV9 and TRBJ1-3; absent DNA, TCRdb's TRBD1 call cannot be checked. In germline, CDR1 is SGDLS, CDR2 YYNGEE. This CDR3 contains 17 residues. The CDR3 protein is CASSVTTGQGAGNTIYF. The variable domain in full, with the rest retrieved from reference TRBV9 and TRBJ1-3, is DSGVTQTPKHLITATGQRVTLRCSPRSGDLSVYWYQQSLDQGLQFLIQYYNGEERAKGNILERFSAQQFPDLHSELNLSSLELGDSALYFCASSVTTGQGAGNTIYFGEGSWLTVV.

J is TRBJ2-7 and V is TRBV18; TCRdb indicates TRBD1, and absent DNA this call remains unverified. The CDR3 loop spans 14 amino acids. Germline CDR1 and CDR2: KGHSH and LQKENI. The CDR3 is CASSPAQGPYEQYF.

The genes are TRBV24-1 and TRBJ2-3. Germline V gene data show CDR1 as KGHDR and CDR2 as SFDVKD. This CDR3 is 16 amino acids long. This CDR3 is CATSDSVSYSTDTQYF.

The chain employs TRBV29-1 and TRBJ1-2; TCRdb picks TRBD1, but there is no DNA to check that call. CDR1 and CDR2 (germline): SQVTM, ANQGSEA. This CDR3 region has 12 residues. This chain's CDR3 is CSAASLRGGYTF. The whole variable domain, remainder taken from reference TRBV29-1 and TRBJ1-2, is SAVISQKPSRDICQRGTSLTIQCQVDSQVTMMFWYRQQPGQSLTLIATANQGSEATYESGFVIDKFPISRPNLTFSTLTVSNMSPEDSSIYLCSAASLRGGYTFGSGTRLTVV.

The chain couples TRBV28 to TRBJ1-1; absent DNA, TCRdb's TRBD1 call cannot be checked. This CDR3 spans 13 amino acids. Germline V gives CDR1 MDHEN, CDR2 SYDVKM. CDR3 loop: CASSFWTGSEAFF.

The V gene is TRBV18, the J gene TRBJ2-2; absent DNA, TCRdb's TRBD2 call cannot be checked. CDR3 length: 18 residues. Germline lookup yields CDR1 KGHSH and CDR2 LQKENI. The CDR3 region is CASSPQLALAPNTGELFF.

This rearrangement joins TRBV19 to TRBJ2-1. Germline CDR1 is LNHDA and CDR2 is SQIVND (reference sequence). The CDR3 loop spans 13 amino acids. The CDR3 reads CASSFDWLGEQFF.

This chain connects TRBV11-2 to TRBJ2-3; TCRdb outputs TRBD2, but without DNA this stays unchecked. The germline gives CDR1 SGHAT, CDR2 FQNNGV. CDR3 length: 16 residues. CDR3 residues: CASSWTSGASTDTQYF.

This chain connects TRBV4-1 to TRBJ2-7. Germline assignment: CDR1 MGHRA and CDR2 YSYEKL. The CDR3 sequence is 16 residues long. The CDR3 region is CASSQERAGRTYEQYF.

The chain is built from TRBV7-3 and TRBJ2-7; TCRdb indicates TRBD1, and absent DNA this call remains unverified. The CDR3 totals 16 residues. The germline V gene encodes CDR1 SGHTA and CDR2 FQGTGA. CDR3 amino acids: CASSLDFNYTGDEQYF.

The chain combines TRBV11-2 with TRBJ2-3; the D gene TCRdb calls, TRBD1, cannot be checked with no DNA. CDR3 length: 15 residues. The V gene's germline CDR1 is SGHAT and CDR2 FQNNGV. The CDR3 region is CASSPRDREGSAQYF. The whole variable domain, filled in from reference TRBV11-2 and TRBJ2-3, reads EAGVAQSPRYKIIEKRQSVAFWCNPISGHATLYWYQQILGQGPKLLIQFQNNGVVDDSQLPKDRFSAERLKGVDSTLKIQPAKLEDSAVYLCASSPRDREGSAQYFGPGTRLTVL.

This chain joins TRBV20-1 and TRBJ1-2; the D call from TCRdb, TRBD1, cannot be confirmed without DNA. This CDR3 spans 14 amino acids. Germline V gene data show CDR1 as DFQATT and CDR2 as SNEGSKA (reference sequence). The CDR3 reads CSAALTRGSAGYTF.

CDR3 residues: CASRTQMDRSYEQYF. V usage is TRBV27 and J usage is TRBJ2-7; without DNA, the TCRdb call of TRBD1 cannot be checked. The length of the CDR3 is 15 residues. Looked up from germline, CDR1 is MNHEY and CDR2 is SMNVEV (reference sequence).

This chain uses TRBV5-1 with TRBJ2-1. The CDR3 runs 16 residues. Germline CDR1 reads SGHRS; CDR2 reads YFSETQ. The CDR3 is CASSLAVNWDNNEQFF.

The genes are TRBV6-1 and TRBJ2-3; the D call of TRBD2 rests on TCRdb alone, since no DNA is present to check it. The CDR3 spans 18 residues. Germline CDR1 is MNHNS and CDR2 is SASEGT. This CDR3 reads CASSQRLAGRLSTDTQYF.

The CDR3 spells CASSLYRVNTGELFF. V gene TRBV12-3 or TRBV12-4 combines with J gene TRBJ2-2; the D gene TCRdb calls, TRBD1, cannot be checked with no DNA. The CDR3 is 15 residues long.

The chain combines TRBV9 with TRBJ1-6. In germline, CDR1 is SGDLS, CDR2 YYNGEE. This CDR3 has 15 amino acids. The CDR3 sequence is CASSVEPMSNSPLHF.

V gene TRBV12-5 combines with J gene TRBJ2-1; TCRdb's assignment of TRBD1 cannot be checked, as there is no DNA. This CDR3 spans 14 amino acids. Germline V gives CDR1 LGHNT, CDR2 FRNRAP. This chain's CDR3 is CASGPGQGYNEQFF.

The chain has TRBV15 and TRBJ1-1. The CDR3 extends over 18 amino acids. Germline CDR1 is LNHNV and CDR2 is YYDKDF (reference sequence). The CDR3 loop reads CATSRESVFRELNTEAFF.

The V gene is TRBV27, the J gene TRBJ2-1. The CDR3 is made up of 15 amino acids. Germline CDR1 and CDR2: MNHEY and SMNVEV (reference sequence). The CDR3 loop is CASSPTGSSYNEQFF.

The rearrangement uses TRBV7-3 and TRBJ2-3; the TCRdb D gene call, TRBD1, has no DNA to confirm it. This CDR3 spans 16 amino acids. The germline V gene has CDR1 SGHTA and CDR2 FQGTGA. The CDR3 is CASSRRPGSSTDTQYF.